Below, 32 T cell receptor beta chains from the same sample are listed, as sequenced in a study of T cells generated in artificial thymic organoids. Reverse primers in the TRAC or TRBC constant regions drove separate semi-nested PCRs for TCRalpha and TCRbeta. TCRdb re-derived calls from the 5' RACE reads in MiXCR, one entry per CDR3 protein. The sample shows under 10,000 distinct CDR3 sequences, roughly a quarter of them seen only once. Artificial thymic organoids aggregated human hematopoietic stem and progenitor cells with human DLL1-expressing MS5 murine stromal cells. Organoids were seeded with FACS-purified CD34+CD3- stem and progenitor cells depleted of residual T cells. No cognate antigen is known for these TCRs. The sequenced material came from naive CD8+ T cells grown in artificial thymic organoids from cord blood stem and progenitor cells. Described subset: CD3+TCRalphabeta+CD8SP T cells; for blood, CD45RO-CCR7+ naive CD8+ T cells. Receptor source: a human donor who gave cord blood stem cells for thymic organoid culture, a cardiac surgery patient who gave postnatal thymus, or a blood donor (not recorded which).

This clonotype is judged medium-sized. The genes are TRBV28 and TRBJ2-4; D might be TRBD1 (5 bases). CDR3 length: 17 residues. Germline V lookup: CDR1 MDHEN, CDR2 SYDVKM. The V gene lost 3 bases and the J gene lost 0 bases, with 15 bases spanning the gap. The DNA of the CDR3 is TGTGCCAGCAGTTTCGTCAGGGAAGGGGCAGCCAAAAACATTCAGTACTTC. Translated, it gives CASSFVREGAAKNIQYF.

Worth noting for this clonotype: At one end the junction does not follow the germline gene, possibly because of a read error. The V gene is TRBV28, the J gene TRBJ2-1; tentative D call: TRBD1 (5 bases). The germline gives CDR1 MDHEN, CDR2 SYDVKM. The CDR3 extends over 18 amino acids. The CDR3 reads CASSLKRGVMSSYSEQFF. In DNA form, the CDR3 reads TGTGCCAGCAGTTTAAAAAGGGGCGTGATGAGCTCCTACAGTGAGCAGTTCTTC.

This chain connects TRBV27 to TRBJ1-3; D is undetermined. This CDR3 has 9 residues. Per the germline V gene, CDR1 is MNHEY and CDR2 is SMNVEV (reference sequence). CDR3 sequence (DNA): TGTGCTCGTCGAGACACCATATATTTT. Translating it yields CARRDTIYF.

This clonotype rates as medium-sized. This rearrangement joins TRBV7-2 to TRBJ1-2; a possible D gene is TRBD1 (6 bases). CDR1 and CDR2 from the germline V gene are SGHTA and FQGNSA. This CDR3 spans 13 amino acids. V was trimmed by 5 bases and J by 2 bases, leaving 9 bases between them. The CDR3 nucleotides are TGTGCCAGCAGCCCCACAGGGAACTATGGCTACACCTTC. Its protein product is CASSPTGNYGYTF.

Regarding this clonotype: A much more abundant neighbour one base away suggests this may be a read error. The chain carries TRBV10-3 and TRBJ1-2; D is undetermined. The CDR3 has 13 amino acids. In germline, CDR1 is ENHRY, CDR2 SYGVKD. V dropped 5 bases and J dropped 5 bases, with 12 bases sitting between them. CDR3 bases: TGTGCCATCAGTCGTGCAGATCGTTATGGCTACACCTTC. Translation gives CAISRADRYGYTF.

V is TRBV19 and J is TRBJ2-5; the D is unclear. CDR1 is LNHDA, CDR2 SQIVND, per germline (reference sequence). V was shortened by 0 bases and J by 5 bases, with 13 bases between the two germline ends. CDR3 length: 15 amino acids. CDR3 amino acids: CASSIDERPGETQYF. CDR3 in DNA: TGTGCCAGTAGTATAGATGAACGGCCCGGGGAGACCCAGTACTTC. The variable domain in full, completed from reference TRBV19 and TRBJ2-5, reads DGGITQSPKYLFRKEGQNVTLSCEQNLNHDAMYWYRQDPGQGLRLIYYSQIVNDFQKGDIAEGYSVSREKKESFPLTVTSAQKNPTAFYLCASSIDERPGETQYFGPGTRLLVL.

In this sample, this clonotype turned up a few times. The chain uses TRBV18 and TRBJ1-2, with D maybe TRBD1 (6 bases). Germline V gives CDR1 KGHSH, CDR2 LQKENI. The V and J ends lost 3 bases and 4 bases respectively, with 12 bases between them. The CDR3 extends over 14 amino acids. The CDR3 sequence: CASSPSGTLYGYTF. For the CDR3, the DNA is TGTGCCAGCTCACCTTCCGGGACACTCTATGGCTACACCTTC.

The CDR3 is CASSHRLAGEQFF. The CDR3 bases are TGTGCCAGTTCCCACCGACTAGCCGGTGAGCAGTTCTTC. The rearrangement uses TRBV19 and TRBJ2-1; TRBD2 matches 7 bases. This CDR3 region has 13 residues. In germline, CDR1 is LNHDA, CDR2 SQIVND (reference sequence). Trimming at V came to 8 bases and at J to 9 bases, leaving 10 bases not matched to a gene.

This clonotype has a handful of counts. The chain carries TRBV4-1 and TRBJ2-2, with D perhaps matching TRBD1 (6 bases). The CDR3 runs to 16 residues. Germline V gene lookup returns CDR1 MGHRA and CDR2 YSYEKL. The V end lost 0 bases, the J end lost 2 bases, and 10 bases lay between the germline ends. The CDR3 spells CASSQERDTNTGELFF. Here the CDR3 DNA reads TGCGCCAGCAGCCAAGAACGGGACACCAACACCGGGGAGCTGTTTTTT.

The V and J genes are TRBV9 and TRBJ2-7; perhaps TRBD1 as D (5 bases). The CDR3 consists of 16 residues. CDR1 and CDR2 from the germline V gene are SGDLS and YYNGEE. V lost 0 bases, J lost 3 bases, and 16 bases lay in between. CDR3 sequence (DNA): TGTGCCAGCAGCGTAGCTGGTACAGGATCCCACTACGAGCAGTACTTC. Protein product: CASSVAGTGSHYEQYF.

This clonotype is categorized as medium-sized (0.01 to 0.1%). This chain connects TRBV24-1 to TRBJ2-7; D uncertain. The CDR3 is 13 residues long. Germline CDR1 reads KGHDR; CDR2 reads SFDVKD. V was clipped by 2 bases and J by 5 bases, with 9 bases between them. CDR3 sequence reads: CATSDYEAHEQYF. The CDR3 bases are TGTGCCACCAGTGATTATGAGGCCCACGAGCAGTACTTC.

By sample share, this clonotype is medium-sized. The rearrangement links TRBV12-3 or TRBV12-4 to TRBJ1-1; 8 nucleotides align to TRBD1. The CDR3 sequence is 14 residues long. V trimming: 3 bases; J trimming: 5 bases; junction bases outside the gene matches: 5. DNA of the CDR3: TGTGCCAGCAGTTTGGGGACAGGTTGGACTGAAGCTTTCTTT. It encodes CASSLGTGWTEAFF.

This clonotype showed up just a few times. The gene calls are TRBV18 and TRBJ2-1, with a tentative D call TRBD1 (5 bases). CDR3 length equals 13 residues. V was cut by 4 bases and J by 9 bases, with 13 bases left in between. Germline V gives CDR1 KGHSH, CDR2 LQKENI. The CDR3 loop is CASSLRVRAEQFF. CDR3 DNA sequence: TGTGCCAGCTCACTCAGGGTCCGAGCTGAGCAGTTCTTC.

This chain links TRBV21-1 with TRBJ2-7; TRBD2, as called in the table, went unchecked against the DNA. TRBV21-1 is described as a pseudogene. The CDR3 has 14 amino acids. CDR3 sequence: CASTSGPPLYEQYF. As DNA, the CDR3 is TGTGCCAGCACCTCGGGCCCACCCCTCTACGAGCAGTACTTC.

In this sample, this clonotype turned up a few times. The chain employs TRBV11-3 and TRBJ1-1; D not certain. The CDR3 sequence is 12 residues long. Germline V CDR1 and CDR2: SGHNT, YENEEA. V lost 6 bases and J lost 0, with 5 bases in between. For the CDR3, the DNA is TGTGCCAGCAGTCGGTTGAACACTGAAGCTTTCTTT. This codes for CASSRLNTEAFF.

The V and J genes are TRBV7-2 and TRBJ2-3, with TRBD1 matching 7 bases. CDR3 length: 16 amino acids. The germline gives CDR1 SGHTA, CDR2 FQGNSA. Trimming cost V 2 bases and J 1 base; bases outside gene matches: 6. The CDR3 nucleotides read TGTGCCAGCAGCTTACCGACAGGGTGGGGCACAGATACGCAGTATTTT. This codes for CASSLPTGWGTDTQYF.

This clonotype is medium-sized in the sample. The chain links TRBV5-1 to TRBJ1-2, with D perhaps matching TRBD1 (5 bases). There are 13 residues in the CDR3. Germline-derived CDR1 and CDR2 are SGHRS and YFSETQ. Trimming took 4 bases from V and 4 from J, leaving 11 bases between them. CDR3 sequence: CASSGDSVYGYTF. As DNA, the CDR3 is TGCGCCAGCAGCGGAGACAGCGTCTATGGCTACACCTTC.

The chain couples TRBV7-9 to TRBJ1-4, with D uncertain. Trimming removed 4 bases at V and 0 bases at J, with 9 bases between. The length of the CDR3 is 15 residues. Per the germline V gene, CDR1 is SEHNR and CDR2 is FQNEAQ (reference sequence). The CDR3 DNA is TGTGCCAGCAGCTCTCGGACGGCAACTAATGAAAAACTGTTTTTT. Its protein product is CASSSRTATNEKLFF.

The genes are TRBV20-1 and TRBJ2-2; D gene unclear. V lost 3 bases, J lost 1 base, and 6 bases lay in between. CDR3 length: 13 residues. Germline CDR1 and CDR2: DFQATT and SNEGSKA (reference sequence). The CDR3 protein is CSARTVNTGELFF. CDR3 DNA sequence: TGCAGTGCTAGGACGGTGAACACCGGGGAGCTGTTTTTT.

The chain uses TRBV7-3 and TRBJ2-1; D might be TRBD2 (5 bases). CDR3 size: 14 residues. The germline V and J ends were trimmed by 6 bases and 2 bases, with 11 bases remaining between them. Germline V lookup: CDR1 SGHTA, CDR2 FQGTGA. CDR3 amino acids: CASRRVWAYNEQFF. For the CDR3, the DNA is TGTGCCAGCAGGCGGGTTTGGGCCTACAATGAGCAGTTCTTC.

In DNA form, the CDR3 reads TGTGCCAGCAGTCCTCGGGGGATGAACACTGAAGCTTTCTTT. It translates to CASSPRGMNTEAFF. This chain links TRBV12-3 or TRBV12-4 with TRBJ1-1, with D maybe TRBD1 (5 bases). The CDR3 is 14 residues long. Trimming left V 5 bases short and J 0 bases short, with 10 bases between.

In its sample, this clonotype is medium-sized. The chain joins TRBV6-1 to TRBJ1-2; 9 positions agree with TRBD1. The CDR3 totals 13 residues. The trim removed 3 bases at V and 6 bases at J, leaving 2 bases unmatched. CDR1 is MNHNS, CDR2 SASEGT, per germline. CDR3 residues: CASSDGTGHGYTF. The CDR3 region has the DNA TGTGCCAGCAGTGATGGGACAGGGCATGGCTACACCTTC.

In this sample, this clonotype is medium-sized (0.01 to 0.1%). The J gene is TRBJ2-7, the V gene TRBV5-5; 7 nucleotides agree with TRBD1. V shed 4 bases and J 3 bases; nucleotides not matched to a gene: 4. CDR1 and CDR2 from the germline V gene are SGHKS and YYEKEE (reference sequence). The CDR3 loop spans 13 amino acids. As DNA, the CDR3 is TGTGCCAGCAGCCGGGACAGACTCTACGAGCAGTACTTC. Translation: CASSRDRLYEQYF.

The rearrangement uses TRBV28 and TRBJ1-6; no clear D gene. Trimming took 7 bases from V and 6 from J, leaving 16 bases between them. Germline V gives CDR1 MDHEN, CDR2 SYDVKM. The CDR3 contains 15 residues. The CDR3 protein is CASTLWAACNSPLHF. CDR3 bases: TGTGCCAGCACCCTATGGGCCGCCTGTAATTCACCCCTCCACTTT.

A remark on this clonotype: A much larger clone differs by one base, so this may be a read error. The rearrangement uses TRBV7-9 and TRBJ2-7; TRBD2 matches at 8 bases. The CDR3 sequence is 15 residues long. Germline-derived CDR1 and CDR2 are SEHNR and FQNEAQ (reference sequence). The CDR3 sequence: CASSMRGVSSHEQYF. The CDR3 coding sequence is TGTGCCAGCAGCATGCGGGGGGTTAGCTCCCACGAGCAGTACTTC.

By frequency in the sample, this clonotype is medium-sized. The chain couples TRBV5-6 to TRBJ2-7; D may be TRBD1 (6 bases). CDR3 size: 16 residues. The V gene's germline CDR1 is SGHDT and CDR2 YYEEEE. V lost 0 bases and J lost 2, with 15 bases in between. This CDR3 reads CASSLVWGRHPYEQYF. In DNA, the CDR3 is TGTGCCAGCAGCTTGGTATGGGGGCGACACCCCTACGAGCAGTACTTC.

Regarding this clonotype: It may be a read error: a sequence one base away is much more abundant. The chain links TRBV4-2 to TRBJ2-2, with a weak D call TRBD2 (6 bases). There are 17 residues in the CDR3. Trimming stripped 5 bases from V and 0 bases from J, with 16 bases between. Germline V gene sequence: CDR1 LGHNA, CDR2 YNFKEQ. The CDR3 loop reads CASSSSRKRANTGELFF. The CDR3 DNA is TGTGCCAGCAGCTCGTCCCGTAAGCGGGCGAACACCGGGGAGCTGTTTTTT.

The rearrangement uses TRBV21-1 and TRBJ2-5; the table's D call of TRBD1 was not tested on the DNA. TRBV21-1 is designated a pseudogene. This CDR3 is built from 14 residues. The CDR3 protein is CASPRQGASETQYF. The CDR3 DNA reads as TGTGCCAGCCCTCGGCAGGGGGCATCAGAGACCCAGTACTTC.

This clonotype counts as medium-sized (0.01 to 0.1%). V usage is TRBV12-3 or TRBV12-4 and J usage is TRBJ2-3; D may be TRBD1 (5 bases). Trimming left V 1 base short and J 6 bases short, with 8 bases between. CDR3 length equals 13 residues. The CDR3 DNA follows: TGTGCCAGCAGTTTAGGATCAGGGGATACGCAGTATTTT. Translation gives CASSLGSGDTQYF.

The chain employs TRBV7-2 and TRBJ2-3; D tentatively reads TRBD1 or TRBD2 (6 bases each). V was shortened by 2 bases and J by 1 base, with 10 bases between the two germline ends. The CDR3 extends over 15 amino acids. Germline CDR1 and CDR2: SGHTA and FQGNSA. The CDR3 here is CASSLIGGRTDTQYF. DNA of the CDR3: TGTGCCAGCAGCTTAATCGGGGGCCGCACAGATACGCAGTATTTT.

The chain has TRBV4-1 and TRBJ2-7, with TRBD1 matching over 9 bases. CDR1 is MGHRA and CDR2 is YSYEKL in the germline V gene. The length of the CDR3 is 16 residues. V trimming: 1 base; J trimming: 0 bases; junction bases outside the gene matches: 4. CDR3 residues: CASSQVGTGSSYEQYF. CDR3 sequence (DNA): TGCGCCAGCAGCCAAGTCGGGACAGGGAGCTCCTACGAGCAGTACTTC.

A remark on this clonotype: This may be a read error, as it is one base from a much larger clone. This sequence joins TRBV20-1 and TRBJ1-5; perhaps TRBD1 as D (6 bases). The CDR3 totals 12 residues. With 4 bases removed from V and 6 bases from J, the gap between germline ends came to 10 bases. Germline V CDR1 and CDR2: DFQATT, SNEGSKA (reference sequence). The CDR3: CSANRACQPQHF. CDR3 DNA sequence: TGCAGTGCTAACAGGGCCTGTCAGCCCCAGCATTTT.